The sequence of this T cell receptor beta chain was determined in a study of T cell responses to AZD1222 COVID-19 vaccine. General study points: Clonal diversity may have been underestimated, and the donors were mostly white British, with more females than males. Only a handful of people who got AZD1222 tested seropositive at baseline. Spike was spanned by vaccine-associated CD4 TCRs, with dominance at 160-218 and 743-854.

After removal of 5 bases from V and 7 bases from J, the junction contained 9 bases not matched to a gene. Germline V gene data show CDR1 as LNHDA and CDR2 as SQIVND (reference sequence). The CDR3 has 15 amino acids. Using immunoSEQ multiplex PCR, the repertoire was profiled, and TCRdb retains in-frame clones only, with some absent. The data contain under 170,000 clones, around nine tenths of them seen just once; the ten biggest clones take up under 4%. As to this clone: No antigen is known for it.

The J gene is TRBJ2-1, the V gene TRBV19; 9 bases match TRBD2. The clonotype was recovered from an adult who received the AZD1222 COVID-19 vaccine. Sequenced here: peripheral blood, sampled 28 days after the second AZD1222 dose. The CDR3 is CASSLTGLASNEQFF. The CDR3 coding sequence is TGTGCCAGTAGTCTTACGGGACTAGCCTCGAATGAGCAGTTCTTC.